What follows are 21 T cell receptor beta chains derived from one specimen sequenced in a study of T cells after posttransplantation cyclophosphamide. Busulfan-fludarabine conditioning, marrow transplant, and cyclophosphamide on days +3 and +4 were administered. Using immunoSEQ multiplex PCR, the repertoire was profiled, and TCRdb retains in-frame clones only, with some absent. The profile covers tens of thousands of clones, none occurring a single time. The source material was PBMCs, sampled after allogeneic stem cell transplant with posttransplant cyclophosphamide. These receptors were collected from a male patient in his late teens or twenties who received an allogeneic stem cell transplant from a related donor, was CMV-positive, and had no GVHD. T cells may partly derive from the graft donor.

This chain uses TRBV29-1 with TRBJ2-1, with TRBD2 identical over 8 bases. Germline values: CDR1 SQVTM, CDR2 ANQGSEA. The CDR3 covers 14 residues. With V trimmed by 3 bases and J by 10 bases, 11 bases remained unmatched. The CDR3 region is CSVEGAGGRGEQFF. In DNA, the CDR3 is TGCAGCGTTGAGGGGGCGGGGGGCCGAGGGGAGCAGTTCTTC.

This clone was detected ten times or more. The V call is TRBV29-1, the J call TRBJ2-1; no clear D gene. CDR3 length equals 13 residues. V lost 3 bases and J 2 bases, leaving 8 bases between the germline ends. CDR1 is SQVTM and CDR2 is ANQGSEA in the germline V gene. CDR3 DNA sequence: TGCAGCGTTGAGACATTCCCCTACAATGAGCAGTTCTTC. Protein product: CSVETFPYNEQFF.

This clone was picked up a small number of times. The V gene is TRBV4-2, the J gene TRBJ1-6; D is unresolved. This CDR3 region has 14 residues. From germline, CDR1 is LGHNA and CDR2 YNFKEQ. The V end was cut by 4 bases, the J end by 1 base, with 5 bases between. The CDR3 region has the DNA TGTGCCAGCAGCCCGCGGTCCTATAATTCACCCCTCCACTTT. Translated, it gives CASSPRSYNSPLHF.

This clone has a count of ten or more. The CDR3 spells CASSTRQGNEQFF. Written as DNA, the CDR3 is TGTGCCAGCAGTACCCGACAGGGTAATGAGCAGTTCTTC. The chain employs TRBV6-4 and TRBJ2-1, with 7 bases that match TRBD1. With 5 bases clipped from V and 7 bases from J, the junction kept 5 bases outside the gene matches. This CDR3 is built from 13 residues. Germline CDR1 is MRHNA and CDR2 is SNTAGT.

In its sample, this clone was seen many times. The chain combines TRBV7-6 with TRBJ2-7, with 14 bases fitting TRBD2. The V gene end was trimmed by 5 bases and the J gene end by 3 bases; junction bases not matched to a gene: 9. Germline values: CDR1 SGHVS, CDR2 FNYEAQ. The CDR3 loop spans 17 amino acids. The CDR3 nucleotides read TGTGCCAGCAGCACCCGGACTAGCGGGGGGTCTCTCTACGAGCAGTACTTC. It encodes CASSTRTSGGSLYEQYF.

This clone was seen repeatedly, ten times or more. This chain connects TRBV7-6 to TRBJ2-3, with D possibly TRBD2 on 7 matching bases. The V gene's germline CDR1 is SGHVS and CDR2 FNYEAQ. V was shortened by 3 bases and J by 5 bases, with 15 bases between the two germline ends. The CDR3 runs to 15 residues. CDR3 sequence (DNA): TGTGCCAGCAGCTTGGGGGGGGGCCTTGGAGATACGCAGTATTTT. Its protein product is CASSLGGGLGDTQYF.

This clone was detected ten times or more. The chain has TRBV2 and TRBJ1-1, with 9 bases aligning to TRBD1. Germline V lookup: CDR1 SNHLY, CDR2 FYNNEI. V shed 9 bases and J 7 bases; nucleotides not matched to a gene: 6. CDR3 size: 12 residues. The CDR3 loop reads CARKGQGGEAFF. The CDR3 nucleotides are TGTGCCAGGAAGGGACAGGGAGGTGAAGCTTTCTTT.

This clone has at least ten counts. CDR3 nucleotides: TGTGCCAGCAGCCCCCACTTAGCGGGAGGGCCCAACGAGCAGTACTTC. It is translated as CASSPHLAGGPNEQYF. This rearrangement joins TRBV28 to TRBJ2-7, with 11 bases lining up with TRBD2. With 6 bases clipped from V and 5 bases from J, the junction kept 12 bases outside the gene matches. Germline CDR1 reads MDHEN; CDR2 reads SYDVKM. The CDR3 consists of 16 residues.

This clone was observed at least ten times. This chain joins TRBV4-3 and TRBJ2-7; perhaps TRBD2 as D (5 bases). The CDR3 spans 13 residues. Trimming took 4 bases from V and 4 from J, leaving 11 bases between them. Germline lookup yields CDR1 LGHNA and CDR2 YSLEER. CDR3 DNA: TGCGCCAGCAGCCGCGGGTACGAGTACGAGCAGTACTTC. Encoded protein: CASSRGYEYEQYF.

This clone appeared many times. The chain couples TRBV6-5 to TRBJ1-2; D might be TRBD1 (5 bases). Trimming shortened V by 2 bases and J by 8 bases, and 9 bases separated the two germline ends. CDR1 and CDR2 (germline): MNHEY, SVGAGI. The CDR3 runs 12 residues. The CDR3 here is CASSYRGSGYTF. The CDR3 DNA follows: TGTGCCAGCAGTTACAGGGGATCGGGCTACACCTTC.

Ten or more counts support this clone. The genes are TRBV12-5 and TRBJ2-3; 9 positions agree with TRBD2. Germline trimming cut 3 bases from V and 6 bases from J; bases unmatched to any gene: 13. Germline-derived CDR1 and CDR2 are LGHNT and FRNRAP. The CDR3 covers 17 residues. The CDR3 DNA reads TGTGCTAGTGGTTTCGGGCTAGCGGGACCCCCGGGGGATACGCAGTATTTT. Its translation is CASGFGLAGPPGDTQYF.

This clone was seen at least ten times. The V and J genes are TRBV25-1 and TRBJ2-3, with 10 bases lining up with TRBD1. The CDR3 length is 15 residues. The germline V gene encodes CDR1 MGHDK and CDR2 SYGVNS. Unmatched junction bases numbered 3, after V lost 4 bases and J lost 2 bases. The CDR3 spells CASSVTGGPTDTQYF. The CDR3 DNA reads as TGTGCCAGCAGTGTGACAGGGGGCCCCACAGATACGCAGTATTTT.

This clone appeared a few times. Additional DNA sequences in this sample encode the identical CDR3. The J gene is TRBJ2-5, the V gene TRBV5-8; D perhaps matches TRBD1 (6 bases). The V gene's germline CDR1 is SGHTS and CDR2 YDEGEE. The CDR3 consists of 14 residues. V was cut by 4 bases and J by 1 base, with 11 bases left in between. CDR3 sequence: CASSLGDIQETQYF. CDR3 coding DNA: TGTGCCAGCAGCCTGGGGGACATCCAAGAGACCCAGTACTTC. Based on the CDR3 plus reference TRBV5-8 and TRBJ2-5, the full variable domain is EAGVTQSPTHLIKTRGQQATLRCSPISGHTSVYWYQQALGLGLQFLLWYDEGEERNRGNFPPRFSGRQFPNYSSELNVNALELEDSALYLCASSLGDIQETQYFGPGTRLLVL.

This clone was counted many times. DNA of the CDR3: TGTGCCAGCAAGGCAGGCTACGAGCAGTACTTC. Its translation: CASKAGYEQYF. The rearrangement uses TRBV2 and TRBJ2-7; no clear D gene. CDR1 and CDR2 (germline): SNHLY, FYNNEI. V lost 7 bases and J 3 bases, leaving 7 bases between the germline ends. CDR3 length: 11 amino acids.

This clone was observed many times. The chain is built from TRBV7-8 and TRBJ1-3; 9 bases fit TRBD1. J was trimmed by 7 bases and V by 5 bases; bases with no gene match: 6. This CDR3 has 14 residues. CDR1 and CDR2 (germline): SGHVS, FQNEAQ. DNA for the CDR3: TGTGCCAGCAGCGCACAACAGGGGGCTAACACCATATATTTT. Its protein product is CASSAQQGANTIYF.

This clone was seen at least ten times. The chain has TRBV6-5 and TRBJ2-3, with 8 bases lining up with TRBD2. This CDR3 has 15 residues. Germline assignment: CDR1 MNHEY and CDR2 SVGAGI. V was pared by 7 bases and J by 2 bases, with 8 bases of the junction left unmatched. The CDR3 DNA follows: TGTGCCAGCACCGGCGGGAGGTACCACACAGATACGCAGTATTTT. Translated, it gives CASTGGRYHTDTQYF.

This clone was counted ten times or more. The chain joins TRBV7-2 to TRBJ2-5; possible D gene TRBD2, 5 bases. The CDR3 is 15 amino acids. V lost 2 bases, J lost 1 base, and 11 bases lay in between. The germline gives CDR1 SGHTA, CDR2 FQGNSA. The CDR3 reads CASSLNSATQETQYF. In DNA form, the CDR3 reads TGTGCCAGCAGCTTAAATAGCGCCACCCAAGAGACCCAGTACTTC.

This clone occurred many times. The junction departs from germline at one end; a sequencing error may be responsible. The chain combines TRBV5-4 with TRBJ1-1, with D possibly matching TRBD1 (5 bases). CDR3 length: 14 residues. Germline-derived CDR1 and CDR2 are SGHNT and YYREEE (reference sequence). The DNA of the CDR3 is TGTGCCAGCAGCCTAGGCAGCCTGAACGTCGGGGGAGACTTT. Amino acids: CASSLGSLNVGGDF.

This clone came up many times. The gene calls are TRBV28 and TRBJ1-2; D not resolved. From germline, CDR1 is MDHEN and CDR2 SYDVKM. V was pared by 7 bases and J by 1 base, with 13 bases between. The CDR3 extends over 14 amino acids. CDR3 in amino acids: CASIRSALNYGYTF. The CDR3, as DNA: TGTGCCAGCATCAGGTCGGCGCTTAACTATGGCTACACCTTC.

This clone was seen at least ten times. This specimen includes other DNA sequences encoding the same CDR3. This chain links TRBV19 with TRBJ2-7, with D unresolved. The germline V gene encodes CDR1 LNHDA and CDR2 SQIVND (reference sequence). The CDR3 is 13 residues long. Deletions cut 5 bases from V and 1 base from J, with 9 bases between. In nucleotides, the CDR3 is TGTGCCAGTAGTCTATCTAGTTCCTACGAGCAGTACTTC. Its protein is CASSLSSSYEQYF.

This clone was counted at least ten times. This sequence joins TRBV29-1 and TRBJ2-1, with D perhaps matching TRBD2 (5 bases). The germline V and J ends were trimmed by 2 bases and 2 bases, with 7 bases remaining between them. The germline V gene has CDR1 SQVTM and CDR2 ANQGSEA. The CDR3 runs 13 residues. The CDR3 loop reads CSVEPGTYNEQFF. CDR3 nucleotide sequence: TGCAGCGTTGAACCGGGGACCTACAATGAGCAGTTCTTC.